This T cell receptor beta chain was documented in a study of cytomegalovirus exposure and HLA in healthy donors (dated by TCRdb to about 2017). At the level of the whole study: An earlier analysis of around 600 of the donors reported about 250 Gb of sequence data and 117 million unique TCR beta sequences from about 180 million T cells. Roughly 310 gigabases of sequencing data and tens of millions of unique TCR sequences were included in an early release covering 500 to 750 HLA-typed donors. Of the 350 to 400 genotyped donors, roughly 85% fell in the genetic ancestry cluster associated with self-reported Caucasian donors. The study aimed to test whether signatures of past pathogen exposure could be identified by cataloging public T cell receptors. Using immunosequencing, the study profiled T cell repertoires from about 620 subjects and related those repertoires to cytomegalovirus serostatus. In addition to the first cohort of 666 subjects, a separate validation cohort of approximately 120 different subjects was used. To predict cytomegalovirus infection status, the study brought together high-throughput TCR immunosequencing, statistical association of individual TCRs with disease status, and machine learning. In a later analysis, previously published TCR beta repertoires from more than 500 donors were re-analyzed and high-resolution HLA genotyping was added so that TCR occurrence patterns could be studied. Rather than drawing on any new phenotypic data, the later analysis identified candidate immune exposures from TCR beta sequences and the way those sequences occurred across donors. To decide whether each TCR beta V gene segment behaved as functional or pseudogenic, an earlier analysis of some 600 of the donors relied on high-throughput TCR beta sequencing. Donor age, sex, ethnicity and CMV serostatus were compiled together with the repertoire data. A later genetic analysis used genome-wide SNP genotypes for about three fifths of the 666 donors, treating that subset as a discovery cohort. All discovery cohort repertoires had been generated on a single sequencing platform. Class I and class II HLA loci were covered by the typing at four-digit resolution. The number of typed donors differed by locus: roughly 629-640 for A, B, C, DRB1 and DQB1; 500 to 550 for DQA1; about 600 for DPA1; and about 450 for DPB1. Because of strong linkage in the cohort, roughly five DR-DQ haplotypes were treated as single units for association and clustering. Among some 400 genotyped donors of the cohort, an average of about 240,000 unique TCR beta nucleotide sequences was sequenced per donor, of which roughly 17% were non-productive.

Points on this clone: Its antigen remains unidentified. One base away there is no much larger clone; base qualities are not given.

The cohort consisted of hundreds of healthy bone marrow donors. All cohort members were sampled while nominally healthy, although unrecorded immune exposures were likely present. The donor tested CMV seronegative, placing the donor among the 352 seronegative members of the cohort. A peripheral blood sample was collected from each donor, and TCR beta sequencing was performed on peripheral blood mononuclear cells. Genomic DNA extraction from the blood cell samples was performed with the Qiagen DNeasy Blood Extraction Kit. Library creation used the immunoSEQ multiplex PCR assay. For the multiplex PCR, a mixture combining 60 forward primers for TCR Vbeta segments and 13 reverse primers for TCR Jbeta segments was used. A multiplex PCR assay on genomic DNA amplified the CDR3 region of rearranged TCR beta genes. The amplified TCR beta libraries were sequenced on the Illumina HiSeq System as 87-base-pair reads. The original pipeline was this. Across the 500 to 850 repertoires, a later analysis counted approximately 75 million unique TCR beta chains, 9.5 million to 13 million of which were shared by at least two donors. Raw reads were error-corrected and collapsed into unique sequences by a nearest-neighbor algorithm in which closely related sequences were merged to remove PCR and sequencing errors. V, D and J gene segments were assigned by aligning CDR3 sequences to IMGT reference sequences. For a sequence to be retained, a match of at least six nucleotides was required to both a V gene segment and a J gene segment. A rearrangement was called productive if the CDR3 had no stop codons and remained in frame with V and J, and every other rearrangement was called non-productive. Following IMGT convention, CDR3 was defined as the stretch from the second conserved V-encoded cysteine up to the conserved J-encoded phenylalanine. In an earlier analysis of approximately 500 of the donors, sequences lacking an unambiguous match to a single V gene segment were excluded. In an earlier analysis of approximately 590 of the donors, a V segment was called functional when productive rearrangements were above 56.7%, and segregating when the standard deviation between donors exceeded 5%. To diagnose cytomegalovirus status from the catalog of TCR beta chain sequences, a statistical classification framework was built. A later analysis assigned V and J genes by comparing TCR nucleotide sequences with IMGT/GENE-DB human TR gene sequences. The TCRdist pipeline was used in a later analysis to assign CDR3 sequences and most-parsimonious VDJ recombination scenarios. In a later analysis, each TCR beta chain was defined by its CDR3 amino acid sequence together with its V-gene family, and reads lacking a unique V-gene family were excluded. To address suspected cross-contamination and a sequencing artifact, a later analysis removed over 500 highly shared, low-generation-probability nucleotide sequences. In a later analysis, a clonal expansion index was calculated for each public chain from normalized within-repertoire ranks of inferred template counts. A later analysis computed generation probabilities with a VDJ recombination model fitted to out-of-frame rearrangements, and checked the results against IGoR. In a later analysis, TCR-TCR, TCR-HLA and TCR-CMV co-occurrence was scored with hypergeometric tests, and a repertoire-size bias correction was applied to TCR pairs. To estimate false discovery rates, a later analysis permuted the HLA or CMV assignments 20 times. In a later analysis, co-occurring TCRs were grouped with DBSCAN, and TCRdist sequence similarity was added when clustering was performed within HLA-allele-positive subsets. Repertoires with fewer than 30,000 or more than 120,000 public chains, plus five repertoires with anomalous nucleotide sharing, were excluded from co-occurrence clustering. The immuneACCESS repertoire file appears here via TCRdb, limited to in-frame rearrangements. These files lack a portion of the clones; in checked studies, under half of the deficit traces to unresolved V genes, and the cause of the others is not known. D and trimming come from the DNA, and the V and J calls and clone size come from that table. Present in this sample are around 260,000 clones, 80% of which were seen just once. Of the sample, 0.3% to 0.35% is held by the ten largest clones.

CDR1 and CDR2 are read off the germline V gene as MGHRA and YSYEKL. From cysteine to phenylalanine, the CDR3 is 17 amino acids long. CDR3 DNA is the only sequence kept; it has 51 bases, read in frame from the first base. V is cut by 1 base and J by 3 bases, and the space between the germline ends is 19 bases. The full study reports these points: In a later analysis, HLA-associated TCR beta chains were found to be more clonally expanded and to have lower generation probabilities than equally common non-associated chains. A further reported finding was that TCR beta sequences accurately predicted the HLA-A and HLA-B alleles for most subjects in the first cohort. A later analysis associated about 16,000 TCR beta sequences with specific HLA alleles at a false discovery rate of 0.05. A later analysis found that most CMV-associated TCR beta chains appeared HLA-restricted, with HLA associations seemingly driven largely by CMV exposure. When HLA alleles, especially DR and DQ, strongly co-occurred, TCR associations were difficult to assign to individual alleles. Because the 87-base-pair reads could not distinguish some IMGT-functional V segments, including TRBV6-2 and TRBV6-3, those segments were excluded. In vitro tests confirmed that three of the cytomegalovirus-associated TCR beta chains recognize cytomegalovirus antigens. Most TCR sequences were seen in very few donors, while some public TCRs were found in many individuals. Only TCR beta chains were sequenced in this cohort, and the absence of alpha or paired-chain data limited detectable features. In a later analysis, several top co-occurrence clusters were reported to appear linked to parvovirus B19, influenza, CMV and Epstein-Barr virus. An association between a missense DCLRE1C variant and V-gene and J-gene trimming of TCR beta chains was found in a later genetic analysis and replicated in an independent cohort. A total of fewer than 200 TCR beta chains were listed by the study as associated with cytomegalovirus. In an earlier analysis of over 550 of the donors, most TCR beta V segments were observed in productive rearrangements about 87% or about 30% of the time, broadly matching IMGT annotations. The authors suggested that the approach could potentially be extended to other disease states and immunological phenotypes. A later genetic analysis reported fewer N-insertions in productive TCRs among donors in an Asian-associated ancestry cluster than the roughly 650-donor mean. Presence/absence analyses assumed roughly uniform sequencing depth across donors, an assumption that may not hold. The classifier was reported to diagnose cytomegalovirus status with high specificity and sensitivity in both the original and validation cohorts. For the cohort, immune exposure information was limited to CMV serostatus. According to a later analysis, TCR association rates differed among HLA loci, with DRB1 alleles showing the most associated TCRs and HLA-C alleles showing the fewest. A cluster of highly shared sequence variants was judged likely to represent a technical artifact of the sequencing pipeline. Because HLA typing was missing for some donors at each locus, association tests included only the typed subset. Linkage disequilibrium might explain the correlated functional status among segregating V segments, but an unknown experimental factor could not be excluded. Some 16 rarely observed V segments, including chromosome 9 orphons, were excluded from the earlier analysis of several hundred of the donors because counts were too low.

Sequencing used PBMCs. The sequence was collected from a girl aged 2 to 10 in good health and CMV-seronegative. Recombination joined TRBV4-1 with TRBJ2-7; tentative D gene TRBD2, with 7 bases matching. The bases are TGCGCCAGCAGCCAAGTAAGAGGGAGGGGACAAATCTACGAGCAGTACTTC. Its translation reads: CASSQVRGRGQIYEQYF.